The entry below describes one T cell receptor beta chain. The antigen is undetermined. This sample was included in a study of naive and memory T cell subsets. Study-level points and caveats: Especially in CD8 cells, naive repertoires contained a few larger clonotypes, possibly CD45RA-re-expressing memory cells.

An equimolar mix of two oligonucleotides served as the beta constant-region primer for TRBC1 and TRBC2. Four rounds of PCR amplified the ligated cDNA using nested alpha and beta constant-region primers plus SP2. TCRdb reprocessed the UMI-ligation and nested PCR reads via MiXCR and lists one record per CDR3 protein. The sample has approximately 140,000 distinct CDR3 sequences, approximately 21% seen once. CDR1 and CDR2 (germline): MNHNS, SASEGT. The CDR3 has 14 amino acids. Trimming cost V 10 bases and J 0 bases, with 12 bases left between them. This chain connects TRBV6-1 to TRBJ1-4, with a tentative D call TRBD1 (5 bases). This receptor was taken from a human donor in good health. Sequencing input: naive CD8+ T cells from blood. The CDR3 nucleotides read TGTGCCACCCACAGGTACCCAACTAATGAAAAACTGTTTTTT. Translating it yields CATHRYPTNEKLFF.